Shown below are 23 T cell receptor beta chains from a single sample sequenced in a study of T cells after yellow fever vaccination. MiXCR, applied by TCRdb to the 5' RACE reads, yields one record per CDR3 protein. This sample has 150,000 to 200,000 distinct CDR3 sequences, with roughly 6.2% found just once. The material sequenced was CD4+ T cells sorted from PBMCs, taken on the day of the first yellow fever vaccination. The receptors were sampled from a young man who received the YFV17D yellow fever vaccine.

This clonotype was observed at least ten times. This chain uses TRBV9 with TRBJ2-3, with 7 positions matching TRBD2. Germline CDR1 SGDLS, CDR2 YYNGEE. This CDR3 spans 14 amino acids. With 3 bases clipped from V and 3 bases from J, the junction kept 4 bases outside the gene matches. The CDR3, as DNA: TGTGCCAGCAGCGGTTCGGGACTAACAGATACGCAGTATTTT. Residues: CASSGSGLTDTQYF.

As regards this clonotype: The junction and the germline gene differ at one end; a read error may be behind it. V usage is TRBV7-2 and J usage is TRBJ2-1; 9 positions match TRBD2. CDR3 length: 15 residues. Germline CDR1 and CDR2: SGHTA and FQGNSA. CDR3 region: CARSLGGGAYNEQFF. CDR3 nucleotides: TGTGCCAGAAGCTTAGGCGGGGGGGCGTACAATGAGCAGTTCTTC.

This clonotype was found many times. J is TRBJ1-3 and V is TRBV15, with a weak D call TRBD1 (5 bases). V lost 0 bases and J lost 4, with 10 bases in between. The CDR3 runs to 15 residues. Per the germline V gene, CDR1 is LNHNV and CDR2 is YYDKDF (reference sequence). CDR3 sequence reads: CATSRDGARGNTIYF. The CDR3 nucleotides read TGTGCCACCAGCAGAGACGGGGCCCGGGGAAACACCATATATTTT.

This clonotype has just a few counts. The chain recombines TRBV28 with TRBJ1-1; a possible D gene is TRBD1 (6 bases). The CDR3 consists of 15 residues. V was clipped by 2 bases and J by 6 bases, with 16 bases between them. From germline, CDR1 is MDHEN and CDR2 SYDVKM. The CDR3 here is CASSLGGTSGAEAFF. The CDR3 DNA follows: TGTGCCAGCAGTTTAGGGGGCACATCTGGCGCTGAAGCTTTCTTT.

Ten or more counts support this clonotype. The CDR3: CASSEDSRPGNTIYF. The DNA of the CDR3 is TGTGCCAGCAGTGAGGACAGTCGACCGGGAAACACCATATATTTT. The chain is built from TRBV25-1 and TRBJ1-3; tentatively, D is TRBD1 (6 bases). This CDR3 region has 15 residues. V shed 3 bases and J shed 4 bases, with 13 bases lying between them. The germline V gene encodes CDR1 MGHDK and CDR2 SYGVNS. Full variable domain (outside the CDR3, taken from reference TRBV25-1 and TRBJ1-3): EADIYQTPRYLVIGTGKKITLECSQTMGHDKMYWYQQDPGMELHLIHYSYGVNSTEKGDLSSESTVSRIRTEHFPLTLESARPSHTSQYLCASSEDSRPGNTIYFGEGSWLTVV.

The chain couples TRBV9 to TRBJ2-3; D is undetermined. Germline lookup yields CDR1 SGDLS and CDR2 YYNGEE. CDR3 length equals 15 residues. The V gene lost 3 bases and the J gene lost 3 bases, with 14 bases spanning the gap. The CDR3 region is CASSAQSFATDTQYF. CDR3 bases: TGTGCCAGCAGCGCACAGTCCTTCGCAACAGATACGCAGTATTTT.

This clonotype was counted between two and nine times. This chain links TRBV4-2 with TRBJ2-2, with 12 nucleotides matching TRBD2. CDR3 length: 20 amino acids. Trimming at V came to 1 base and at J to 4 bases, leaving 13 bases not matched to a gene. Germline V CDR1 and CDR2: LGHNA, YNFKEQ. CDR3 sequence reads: CASSQGFGLAGGLGTGELFF. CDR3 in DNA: TGTGCCAGCAGCCAAGGATTCGGGCTAGCGGGGGGGCTCGGCACCGGGGAGCTGTTTTTT.

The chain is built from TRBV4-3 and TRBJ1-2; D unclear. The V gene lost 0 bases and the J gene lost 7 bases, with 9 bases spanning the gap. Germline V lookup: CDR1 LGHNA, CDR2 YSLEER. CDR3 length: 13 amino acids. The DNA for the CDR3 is TGCGCCAGCAGCCAAGATCCCGCCTCTGGCTACACCTTC. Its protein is CASSQDPASGYTF.

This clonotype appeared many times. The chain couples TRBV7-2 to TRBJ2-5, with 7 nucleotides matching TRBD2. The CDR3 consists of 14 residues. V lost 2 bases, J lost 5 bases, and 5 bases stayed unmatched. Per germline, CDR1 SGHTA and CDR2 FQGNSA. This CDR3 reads CASSLSGGRETQYF. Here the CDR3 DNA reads TGTGCCAGCAGCTTATCGGGGGGTAGGGAGACCCAGTACTTC.

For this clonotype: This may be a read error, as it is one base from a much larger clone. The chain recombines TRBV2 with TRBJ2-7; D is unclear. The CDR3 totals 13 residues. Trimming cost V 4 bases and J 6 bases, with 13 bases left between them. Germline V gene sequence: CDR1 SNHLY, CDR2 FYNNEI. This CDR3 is CASSAALASEQYF. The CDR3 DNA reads TGTGCCAGCAGTGCAGCGCTGGCTTCCGAGCAGTACTTC.

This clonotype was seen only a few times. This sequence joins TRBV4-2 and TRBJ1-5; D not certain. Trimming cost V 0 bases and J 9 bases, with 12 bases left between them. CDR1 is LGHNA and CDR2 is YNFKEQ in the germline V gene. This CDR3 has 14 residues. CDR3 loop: CASSQEPGLGPQHF. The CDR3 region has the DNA TGTGCCAGCAGCCAAGAGCCTGGGTTGGGGCCCCAGCATTTT.

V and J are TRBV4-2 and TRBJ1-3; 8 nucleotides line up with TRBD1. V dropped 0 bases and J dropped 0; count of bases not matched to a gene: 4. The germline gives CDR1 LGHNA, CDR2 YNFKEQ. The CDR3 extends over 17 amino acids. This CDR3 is CASSQDRQGASGNTIYF. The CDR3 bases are TGTGCCAGCAGCCAAGATAGGCAGGGGGCCTCTGGAAACACCATATATTTT.

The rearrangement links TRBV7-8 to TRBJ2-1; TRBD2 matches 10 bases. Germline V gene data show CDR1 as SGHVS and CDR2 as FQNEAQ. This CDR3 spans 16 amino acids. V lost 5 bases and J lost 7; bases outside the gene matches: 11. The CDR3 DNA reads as TGTGCCAGCAGCCCCAGCCTACTAGCGGGGCTTAATGAGCAGTTCTTC. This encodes CASSPSLLAGLNEQFF.

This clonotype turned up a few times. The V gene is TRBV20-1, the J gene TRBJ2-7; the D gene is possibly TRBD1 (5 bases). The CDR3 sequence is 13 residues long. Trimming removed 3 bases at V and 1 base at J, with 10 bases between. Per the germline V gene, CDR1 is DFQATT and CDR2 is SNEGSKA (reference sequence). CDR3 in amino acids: CSASWRTSYEQYV. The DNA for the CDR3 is TGCAGTGCTAGTTGGCGGACATCCTACGAGCAGTACGTC.

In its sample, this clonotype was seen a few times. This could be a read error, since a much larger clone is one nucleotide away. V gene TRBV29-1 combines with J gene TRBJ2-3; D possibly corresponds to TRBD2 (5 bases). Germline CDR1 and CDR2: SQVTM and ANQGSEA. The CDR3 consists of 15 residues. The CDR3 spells CRVDKTGLGTDTQYF. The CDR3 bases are TGCCGCGTTGATAAGACGGGGTTAGGCACAGATACGCAGTATTTT.

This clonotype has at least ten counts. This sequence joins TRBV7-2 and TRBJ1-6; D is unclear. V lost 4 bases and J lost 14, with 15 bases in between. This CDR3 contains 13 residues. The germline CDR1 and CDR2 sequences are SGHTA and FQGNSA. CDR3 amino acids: CASSSYREVSLHF. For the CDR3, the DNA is TGTGCCAGCAGCTCCTATCGGGAGGTGTCCCTCCACTTT.

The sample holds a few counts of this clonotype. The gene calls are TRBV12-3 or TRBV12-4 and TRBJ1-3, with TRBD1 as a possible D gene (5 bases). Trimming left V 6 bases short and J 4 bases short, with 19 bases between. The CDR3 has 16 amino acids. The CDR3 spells CASSHPAGTEGNTIYF. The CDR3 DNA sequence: TGTGCCAGCAGCCATCCCGCCGGGACTGAAGGAAACACCATATATTTT.

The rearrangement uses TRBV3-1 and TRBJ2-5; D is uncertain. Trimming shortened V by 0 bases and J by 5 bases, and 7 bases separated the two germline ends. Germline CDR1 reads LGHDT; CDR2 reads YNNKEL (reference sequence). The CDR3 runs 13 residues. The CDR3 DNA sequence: TGTGCCAGCAGCCAAGAGTTCGCTGAGACCCAGTACTTC. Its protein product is CASSQEFAETQYF.

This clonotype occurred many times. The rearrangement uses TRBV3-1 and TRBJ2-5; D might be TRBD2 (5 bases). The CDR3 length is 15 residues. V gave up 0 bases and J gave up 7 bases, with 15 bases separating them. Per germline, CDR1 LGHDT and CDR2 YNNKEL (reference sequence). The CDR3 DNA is TGTGCCAGCAGCCAAGATCTAGGCCCCGCGGGGACCCAGTACTTC. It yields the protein CASSQDLGPAGTQYF.

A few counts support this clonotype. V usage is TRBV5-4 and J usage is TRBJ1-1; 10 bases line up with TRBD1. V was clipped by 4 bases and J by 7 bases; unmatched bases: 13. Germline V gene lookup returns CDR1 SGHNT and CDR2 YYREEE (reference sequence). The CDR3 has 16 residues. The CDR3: CASSKDRGNLGHEAFF. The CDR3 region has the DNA TGTGCCAGCAGCAAGGACAGGGGGAATTTAGGACATGAAGCTTTCTTT.

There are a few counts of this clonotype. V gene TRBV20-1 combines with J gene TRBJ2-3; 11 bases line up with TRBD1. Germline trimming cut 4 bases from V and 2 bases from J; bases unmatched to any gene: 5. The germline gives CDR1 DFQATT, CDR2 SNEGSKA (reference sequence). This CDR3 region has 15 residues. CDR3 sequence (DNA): TGCAGTGCTAAGGGGACAGGGGGATACACAGATACGCAGTATTTT. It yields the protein CSAKGTGGYTDTQYF.

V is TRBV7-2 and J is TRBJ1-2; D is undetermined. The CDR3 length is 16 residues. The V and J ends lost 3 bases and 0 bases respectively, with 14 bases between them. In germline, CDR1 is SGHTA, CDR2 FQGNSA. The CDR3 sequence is CASSFRALPSNYGYTF. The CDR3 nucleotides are TGTGCCAGCAGCTTCCGGGCCCTACCATCTAACTATGGCTACACCTTC.

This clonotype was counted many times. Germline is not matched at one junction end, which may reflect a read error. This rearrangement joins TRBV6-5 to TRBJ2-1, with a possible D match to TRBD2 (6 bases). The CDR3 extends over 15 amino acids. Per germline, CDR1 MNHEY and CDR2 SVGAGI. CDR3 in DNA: TGTGCCAGCAGTTCCACCACCGGGACTCTCCAGGCTAGGCTCTTC. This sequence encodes CASSSTTGTLQARLF.